These T cell receptor beta chains were read from a single sample in a study of blood T cells in healthy people across ages. TCRdb re-derived calls from the 5' RACE reads in MiXCR, one entry per CDR3 protein. The sample lists about 1.5 million distinct CDR3 sequences; roughly 43% were seen once. Material for sequencing was blood. The receptors come from a woman between 18 and 29 years old in good health. The CDR3 runs from the conserved cysteine through the conserved F or W. Fields, in order: V gene, D gene, clone size, J gene, CDR3 protein, CDR3 DNA. A D gene is named only where the DNA matches it firmly. Only part of the rows carry a size: once, few, many, or a class if the clone is expanded.

>TRBV6-1|TRBD2|.|TRBJ2-2
CASRTPGLAGGTGELFF
TGTGCCAGCAGGACCCCTGGACTAGCGGGTGGTACCGGGGAGCTGTTTTTT
>TRBV4-2|TRBD2|.|TRBJ2-3
CASSPYTSGLAGSTDTQYF
TGTGCCAGCAGCCCCTATACCTCCGGACTAGCGGGGTCCACAGATACGCAGTATTTT
>TRBV5-1|.|few|TRBJ2-5
CASSLRATEGTQYF
TGCGCCAGCAGCTTGCGGGCCACGGAGGGGACCCAGTACTTC
>TRBV5-6|.|few|TRBJ1-2
CASSSGQRLGGYTF
TGTGCCAGCAGCTCTGGACAGAGACTAGGCGGCTACACCTTC
>TRBV6-2/TRBV6-3|TRBD2|few|TRBJ2-3
CASSQGASGPSTDTQYF
TGTGCCAGCAGTCAAGGGGCTAGCGGCCCTAGCACAGATACGCAGTATTTT
>TRBV29-1|TRBD1|.|TRBJ1-2
CSVQPGTGIRPNYGYTF
TGCAGCGTTCAACCGGGGACAGGGATTCGACCTAACTATGGCTACACCTTC
>TRBV7-9|.|few|TRBJ1-2
CASSLATLSDGDGYTF
TGTGCCAGCAGCTTAGCCACCCTCTCCGACGGAGATGGCTACACCTTC
>TRBV6-2/TRBV6-3|TRBD2|.|TRBJ2-7
CASSYRTSGIDYEQYF
TGTGCCAGCAGTTACCGGACTAGCGGGATCGACTACGAGCAGTACTTC
>TRBV3-1|TRBD1|.|TRBJ2-2
CASSQTGFTGELFF
TGTGCCAGCAGCCAGACAGGGTTCACCGGGGAGCTGTTTTTT
>TRBV4-3|.|.|TRBJ2-2
CASSQGLISGELFF
TGCGCCAGCAGCCAGGGGCTTATATCCGGGGAGCTGTTTTTT
>TRBV4-1|.|.|TRBJ2-4
CASSQDAGMNIQYF
TGCGCCAGCAGCCAAGATGCCGGGATGAACATTCAGTACTTC
>TRBV3-1|TRBD2|.|TRBJ2-7
CASRDGLADFYEQYF
TGTGCCAGCAGAGACGGACTAGCGGATTTTTACGAGCAGTACTTC
>TRBV9|TRBD2|.|TRBJ2-3
CTSSVSSGGDTQYF
TGTACCAGCAGCGTGAGTAGCGGGGGAGATACGCAGTATTTT
>TRBV20-1|TRBD1|.|TRBJ2-5
CSASIWGQGTWETQYF
TGCAGTGCTTCTATATGGGGACAGGGTACTTGGGAGACCCAGTACTTC
>TRBV20-1|TRBD2|.|TRBJ2-6
CSARAGGSGANVLTF
TGCAGTGCTAGAGCGGGGGGCTCTGGGGCCAACGTCCTGACTTTC
>TRBV25-1|.|.|TRBJ2-1
CASRPTGLSYNEQFF
TGTGCCAGCAGACCTACGGGACTCTCCTACAATGAGCAGTTCTTC
>TRBV7-2|.|.|TRBJ1-2
CASSFNQGRRGYGYTF
TGTGCCAGCAGCTTTAATCAGGGGCGCAGAGGCTATGGCTACACCTTC
>TRBV20-1|.|.|TRBJ1-4
CSARSPGRRPNEKLFF
TGCAGTGCTAGATCACCAGGTCGACGGCCTAATGAAAAACTGTTTTTT
>TRBV6-4|.|few|TRBJ2-7
CASSHGGNEQYF
TGTGCCAGCAGTCACGGGGGCAATGAGCAGTACTTC
>TRBV4-3|.|.|TRBJ2-2
CASSQGTTTGELFF
TGCGCCAGCAGCCAAGGGACAACTACCGGGGAGCTGTTTTTT
>TRBV20-1|TRBD2|.|TRBJ2-5
CSARSGTGQETQYF
TGCAGTGCTAGAAGCGGGACGGGCCAAGAGACCCAGTACTTC
>TRBV9|TRBD2|few|TRBJ2-1
CASSATSGVSYNEQFF
TGTGCCAGCAGCGCCACTAGCGGGGTCTCCTACAATGAGCAGTTCTTC
>TRBV5-5|TRBD1|.|TRBJ2-1
CASSYRQGVYNEQFF
TGTGCCAGCAGCTACCGACAGGGGGTATACAATGAGCAGTTCTTC
>TRBV7-2|.|few|TRBJ1-2
CASSSFRGENYGYTF
TGTGCCAGCAGCTCCTTTAGGGGCGAGAACTATGGCTACACCTTC
>TRBV7-9|TRBD2|.|TRBJ2-3
CASSLATSGTTDTQYF
TGTGCCAGCAGCTTAGCGACTAGCGGGACCACAGATACGCAGTATTTT
>TRBV27|TRBD2|.|TRBJ2-7
CASTSSGLFSYNEQYF
TGTGCCAGCACCAGTAGCGGGCTGTTTTCCTACAATGAGCAGTACTTC
>TRBV7-9|TRBD1|.|TRBJ2-3
CASSNDRAPDTQYF
TGTGCCAGCAGCAACGACAGGGCTCCGGATACGCAGTATTTT
>TRBV6-2/TRBV6-3|.|few|TRBJ2-7
CASSPQELSYEQYF
TGTGCCAGCAGTCCCCAGGAGTTGTCCTACGAGCAGTACTTC
>TRBV29-1|.|.|TRBJ2-2
CSAQRALTRGTGELFF
TGCAGCGCACAAAGGGCGTTAACACGAGGTACCGGGGAGCTGTTTTTT
>TRBV14|TRBD1|.|TRBJ1-1
CASSQAQGGTEAFF
TGTGCCAGCAGCCAAGCGCAGGGGGGCACTGAAGCTTTCTTT
>TRBV7-2|TRBD2|.|TRBJ2-3
CASSPRISGLADTQYF
TGTGCCAGCAGCCCCAGAATTAGCGGGTTGGCAGATACGCAGTATTTT
>TRBV12-3/TRBV12-4|.|.|TRBJ2-4
CASSWDGTYNEQYF
TGTGCCAGCAGTTGGGACGGAACCTACAATGAGCAGTACTTC
>TRBV7-2|.|.|TRBJ2-4
CASSSPAPTLYF
TGTGCCAGCAGCTCCCCGGCCCCAACCCTATACTTC
>TRBV7-9|.|.|TRBJ1-1
CASSLQQLGTEAFF
TGTGCCAGCAGTTTACAGCAGTTGGGCACTGAAGCTTTCTTT
>TRBV20-1|.|.|TRBJ2-7
CSARYPSLYKQYF
TGCAGTGCTCGCTACCCCTCTCTATACAAGCAGTACTTC
>TRBV20-1|.|.|TRBJ2-7
CSASGQLGPNEQYF
TGCAGTGCTAGCGGGCAGCTCGGGCCGAACGAGCAGTACTTC
>TRBV20-1|TRBD2|.|TRBJ2-1
CSASDRTSGRADEQFF
TGCAGTGCTAGCGACCGTACTAGCGGGAGGGCCGATGAGCAGTTCTTC
>TRBV10-3|.|many|TRBJ2-7
CAISEGAYEQYF
TGTGCCATCAGTGAGGGTGCTTACGAGCAGTACTTC
>TRBV2|TRBD2|few|TRBJ2-3
CASIRTSGASTDTQYF
TGTGCCAGCATCCGGACTAGCGGGGCAAGCACAGATACGCAGTATTTT
>TRBV24-1|.|few|TRBJ1-5
CATSARASQPQHF
TGTGCCACCAGTGCCAGGGCTAGTCAGCCCCAGCATTTT
>TRBV20-1|TRBD1|many|TRBJ2-1
CSVEDRASNEQFF
TGCAGTGTCGAAGACAGGGCTAGCAATGAGCAGTTCTTC
>TRBV29-1|.|few|TRBJ2-4
CSVETGAGDIQYF
TGCAGCGTTGAAACGGGGGCTGGGGACATTCAGTACTTC
>TRBV12-3/TRBV12-4|TRBD1|.|TRBJ2-1
CASSLRQGASSEQFF
TGTGCCAGCAGTTTACGGCAGGGGGCATCTAGTGAGCAGTTCTTC
>TRBV6-4|.|once|TRBJ1-1
CASSASGGRTEAFF
TGTGCCAGCAGCGCTTCGGGGGGGCGAACTGAAGCTTTCTTT
>TRBV10-2|.|.|TRBJ2-7
CASCPQNSGNEQYF
TGCGCCAGCTGCCCCCAAAACTCGGGGAATGAGCAGTACTTC
>TRBV29-1|.|.|TRBJ1-2
CSVQRPDNYGYTF
TGCAGCGTCCAGCGCCCGGATAACTATGGCTACACCTTC
>TRBV5-1|TRBD2|.|TRBJ2-5
CASSSFLAGSSYNEEYF
TGCGCCAGCAGCTCCTTTTTAGCGGGGAGCTCCTACAATGAGGAGTACTTC
>TRBV28|TRBD1|.|TRBJ2-7
CASSTGGQRSYEQYF
TGTGCCAGCAGCACAGGGGGCCAGAGGTCCTACGAGCAGTACTTC
>TRBV4-3|.|.|TRBJ1-6
CASSQEVGLDNSPLHF
TGCGCCAGCAGCCAAGAAGTGGGGTTGGATAATTCACCCCTCCACTTT